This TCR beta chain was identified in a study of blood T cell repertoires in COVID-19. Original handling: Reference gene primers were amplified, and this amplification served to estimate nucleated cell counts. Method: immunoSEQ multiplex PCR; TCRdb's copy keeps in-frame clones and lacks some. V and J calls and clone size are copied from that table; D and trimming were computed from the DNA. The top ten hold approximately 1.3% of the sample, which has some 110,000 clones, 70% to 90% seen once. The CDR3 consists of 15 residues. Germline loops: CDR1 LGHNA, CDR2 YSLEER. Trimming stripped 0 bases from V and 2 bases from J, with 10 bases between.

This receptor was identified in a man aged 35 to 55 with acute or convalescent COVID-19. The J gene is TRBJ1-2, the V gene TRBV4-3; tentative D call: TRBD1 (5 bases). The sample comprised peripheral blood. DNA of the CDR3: TGCGCCAGCAGCCAAGATAGCAGGGCAAACTATGGCTACACCTTC. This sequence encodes CASSQDSRANYGYTF.